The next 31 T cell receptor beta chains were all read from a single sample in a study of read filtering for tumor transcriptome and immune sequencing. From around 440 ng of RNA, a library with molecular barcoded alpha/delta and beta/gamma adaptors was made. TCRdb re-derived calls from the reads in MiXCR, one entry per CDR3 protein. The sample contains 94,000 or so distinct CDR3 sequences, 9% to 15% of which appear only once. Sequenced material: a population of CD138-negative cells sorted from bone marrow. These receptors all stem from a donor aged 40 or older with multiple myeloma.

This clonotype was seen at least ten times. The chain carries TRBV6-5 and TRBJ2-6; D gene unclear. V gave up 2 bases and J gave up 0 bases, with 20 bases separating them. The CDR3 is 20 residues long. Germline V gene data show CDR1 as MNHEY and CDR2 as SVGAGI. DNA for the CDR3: TGTGCCAGCAGTTACCGGCTTCGCGAGACGCTATACTCTGGGGCCAACGTCCTGACTTTC. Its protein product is CASSYRLRETLYSGANVLTF.

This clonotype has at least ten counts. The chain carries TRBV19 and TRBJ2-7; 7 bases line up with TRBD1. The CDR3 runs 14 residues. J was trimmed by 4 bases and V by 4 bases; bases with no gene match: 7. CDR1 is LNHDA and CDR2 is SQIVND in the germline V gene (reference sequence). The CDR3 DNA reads TGTGCCAGTAGTACGACAGGGCCAGGGTACGAGCAGTACTTC. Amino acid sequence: CASSTTGPGYEQYF.

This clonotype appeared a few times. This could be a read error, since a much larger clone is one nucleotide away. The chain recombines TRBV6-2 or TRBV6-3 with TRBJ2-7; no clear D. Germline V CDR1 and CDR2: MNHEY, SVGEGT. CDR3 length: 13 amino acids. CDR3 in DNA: TGTGCCGGCAGTTACGGACCCCCATCCCAGCAGTACTTC. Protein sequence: CAGSYGPPSQQYF.

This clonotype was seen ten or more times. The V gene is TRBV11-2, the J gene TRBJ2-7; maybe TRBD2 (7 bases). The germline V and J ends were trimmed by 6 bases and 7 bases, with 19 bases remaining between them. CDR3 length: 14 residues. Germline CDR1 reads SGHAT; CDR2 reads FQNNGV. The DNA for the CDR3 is TGTGCCAGCAGGGGGGTTAGGGGGGGGATTGAGCAGTACTTC. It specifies CASRGVRGGIEQYF.

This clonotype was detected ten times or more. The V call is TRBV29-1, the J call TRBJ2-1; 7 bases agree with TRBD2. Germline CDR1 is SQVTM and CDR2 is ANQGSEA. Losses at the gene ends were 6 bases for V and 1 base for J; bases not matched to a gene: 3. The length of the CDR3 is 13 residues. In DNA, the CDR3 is TGCAGCGTGCCTAGCGGTTCCTACAATGAGCAGTTCTTC. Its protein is CSVPSGSYNEQFF.

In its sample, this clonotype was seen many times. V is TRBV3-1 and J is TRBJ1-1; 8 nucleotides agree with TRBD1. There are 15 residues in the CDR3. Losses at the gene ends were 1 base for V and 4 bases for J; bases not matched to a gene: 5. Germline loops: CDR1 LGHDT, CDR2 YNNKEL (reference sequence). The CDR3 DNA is TGTGCCAGCAGCCAAGGCTCTGGACAGGGCACTGAAGCTTTCTTT. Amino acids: CASSQGSGQGTEAFF. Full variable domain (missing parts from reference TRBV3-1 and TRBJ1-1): DTAVSQTPKYLVTQMGNDKSIKCEQNLGHDTMYWYKQDSKKFLKIMFSYNNKELIINETVPNRFSPKSPDKAHLNLHINSLELGDSAVYFCASSQGSGQGTEAFFGQGTRLTVV.

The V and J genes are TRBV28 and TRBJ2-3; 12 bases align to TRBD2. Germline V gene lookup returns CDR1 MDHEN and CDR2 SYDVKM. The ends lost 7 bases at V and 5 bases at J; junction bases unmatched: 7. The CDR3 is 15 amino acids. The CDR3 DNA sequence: TGTGCCAGCACTTCCGGACTAGCGGGAAGAGATACGCAGTATTTT. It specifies CASTSGLAGRDTQYF.

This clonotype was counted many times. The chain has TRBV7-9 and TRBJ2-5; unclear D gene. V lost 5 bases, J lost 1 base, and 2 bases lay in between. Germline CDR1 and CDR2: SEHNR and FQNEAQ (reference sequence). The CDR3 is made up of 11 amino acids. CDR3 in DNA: TGTGCCAGCAGCGTCCAAGAGACCCAGTACTTC. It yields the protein CASSVQETQYF.

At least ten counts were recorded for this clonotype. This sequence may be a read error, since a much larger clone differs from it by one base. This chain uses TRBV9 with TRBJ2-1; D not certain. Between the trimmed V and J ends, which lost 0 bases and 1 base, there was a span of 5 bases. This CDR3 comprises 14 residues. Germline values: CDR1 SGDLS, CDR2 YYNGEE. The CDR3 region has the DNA TGTGCCAGCAGCGTAGTTGGGTCCTACAATGAGCAGTTCTTC. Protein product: CASSVVGSYNEQFF.

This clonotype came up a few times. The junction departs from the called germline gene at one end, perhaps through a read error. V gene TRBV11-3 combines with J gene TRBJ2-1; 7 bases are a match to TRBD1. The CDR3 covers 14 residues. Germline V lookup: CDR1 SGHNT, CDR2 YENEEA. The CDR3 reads CASSSQGSYDEQLF. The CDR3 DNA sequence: TGTGCCAGCAGCTCACAGGGGTCCTACGATGAGCAGCTCTTC.

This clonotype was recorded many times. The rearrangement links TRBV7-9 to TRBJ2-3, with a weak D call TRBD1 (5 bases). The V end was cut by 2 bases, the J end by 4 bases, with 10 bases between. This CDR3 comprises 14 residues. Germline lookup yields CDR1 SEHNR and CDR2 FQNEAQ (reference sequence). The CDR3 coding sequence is TGTGCCAGCAGCTTACCAGGGTCCCCAGATACGCAGTATTTT. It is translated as CASSLPGSPDTQYF.

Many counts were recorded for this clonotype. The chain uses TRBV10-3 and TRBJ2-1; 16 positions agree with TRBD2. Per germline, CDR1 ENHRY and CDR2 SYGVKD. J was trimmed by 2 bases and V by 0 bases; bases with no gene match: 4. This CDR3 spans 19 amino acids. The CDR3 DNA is TGTGCCATCAGTGAGTCCGGGACTAGCGGGAGGGCTCCCTACAATGAGCAGTTCTTC. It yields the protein CAISESGTSGRAPYNEQFF.

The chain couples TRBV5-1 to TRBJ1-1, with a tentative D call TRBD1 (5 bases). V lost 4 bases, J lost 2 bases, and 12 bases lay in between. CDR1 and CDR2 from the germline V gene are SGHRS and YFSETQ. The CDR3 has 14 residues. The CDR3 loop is CASSTRTYNTEAFF. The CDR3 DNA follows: TGCGCCAGCAGCACCCGGACATATAACACTGAAGCTTTCTTT.

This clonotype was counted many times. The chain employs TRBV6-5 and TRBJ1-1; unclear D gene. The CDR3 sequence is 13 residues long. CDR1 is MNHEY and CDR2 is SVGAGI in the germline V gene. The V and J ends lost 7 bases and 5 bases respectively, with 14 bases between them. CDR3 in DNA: TGTGCCAGCATCTCGACTTGGAGGACTGAAGCTTTCTTT. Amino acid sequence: CASISTWRTEAFF.

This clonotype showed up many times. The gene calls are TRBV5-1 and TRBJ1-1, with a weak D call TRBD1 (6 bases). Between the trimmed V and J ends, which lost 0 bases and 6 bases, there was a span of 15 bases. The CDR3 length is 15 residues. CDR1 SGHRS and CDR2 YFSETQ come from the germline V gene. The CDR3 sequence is CASSLDGGRFSEAFF. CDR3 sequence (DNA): TGCGCCAGCAGCTTGGATGGGGGGCGCTTCTCTGAAGCTTTCTTT.

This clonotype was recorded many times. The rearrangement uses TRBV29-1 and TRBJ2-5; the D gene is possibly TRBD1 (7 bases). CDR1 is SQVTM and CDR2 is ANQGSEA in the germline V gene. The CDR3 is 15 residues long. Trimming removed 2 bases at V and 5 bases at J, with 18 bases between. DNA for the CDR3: TGCAGCGTTGAATCCGGGACAGCCAGCGGGGAGACCCAGTACTTC. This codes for CSVESGTASGETQYF.

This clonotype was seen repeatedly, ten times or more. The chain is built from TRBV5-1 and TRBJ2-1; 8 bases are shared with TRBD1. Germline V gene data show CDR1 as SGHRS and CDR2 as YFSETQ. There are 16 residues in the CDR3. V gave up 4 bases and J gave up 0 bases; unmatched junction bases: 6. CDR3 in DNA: TGCGCCAGCAGCGGCCGACAGGGGCCCTCCTACAATGAGCAGTTCTTC. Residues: CASSGRQGPSYNEQFF.

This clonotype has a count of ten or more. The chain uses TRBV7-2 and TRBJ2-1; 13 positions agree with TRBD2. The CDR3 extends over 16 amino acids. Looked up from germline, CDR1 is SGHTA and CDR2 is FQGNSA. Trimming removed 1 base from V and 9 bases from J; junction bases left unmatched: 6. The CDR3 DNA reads TGTGCCAGCAGCTTAGGTGGACTAGCGGGAGTTTCTGAGCAGTTCTTC. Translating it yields CASSLGGLAGVSEQFF. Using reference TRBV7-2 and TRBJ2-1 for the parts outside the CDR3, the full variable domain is GAGVSQSPSNKVTEKGKDVELRCDPISGHTALYWYRQSLGQGLEFLIYFQGNSAPDKSGLPSDRFSAERTGGSVSTLTIQRTQQEDSAVYLCASSLGGLAGVSEQFFGPGTRLTVL.

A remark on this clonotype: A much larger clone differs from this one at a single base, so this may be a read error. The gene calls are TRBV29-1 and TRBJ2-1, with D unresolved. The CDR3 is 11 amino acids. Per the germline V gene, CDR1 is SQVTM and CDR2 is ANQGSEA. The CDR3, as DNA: TGCAGCGTTGAAAGAGTGAATGGGCAGTTCTTC. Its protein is CSVERVNGQFF.

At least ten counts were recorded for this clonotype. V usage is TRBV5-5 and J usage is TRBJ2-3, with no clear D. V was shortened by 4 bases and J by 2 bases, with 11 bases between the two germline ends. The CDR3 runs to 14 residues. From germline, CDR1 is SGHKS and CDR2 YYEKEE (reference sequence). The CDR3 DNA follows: TGTGCCAGCAGCCCCGACGCCTCCACAGATACGCAGTATTTT. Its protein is CASSPDASTDTQYF. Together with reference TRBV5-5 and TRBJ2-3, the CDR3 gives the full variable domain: DAGVTQSPTHLIKTRGQQVTLRCSPISGHKSVSWYQQVLGQGPQFIFQYYEKEERGRGNFPDRFSARQFPNYSSELNVNALLLGDSALYLCASSPDASTDTQYFGPGTRLTVL.

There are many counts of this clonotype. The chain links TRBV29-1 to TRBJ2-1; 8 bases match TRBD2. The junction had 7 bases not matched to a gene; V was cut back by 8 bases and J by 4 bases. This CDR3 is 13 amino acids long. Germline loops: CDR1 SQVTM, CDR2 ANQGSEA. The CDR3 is CSQSGSVYNEQFF. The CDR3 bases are TGCAGCCAGAGCGGGAGCGTGTACAATGAGCAGTTCTTC.

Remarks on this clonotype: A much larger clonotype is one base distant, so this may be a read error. CDR3 DNA sequence: TGTGCCAGCCGGCCCCGGTTTTCCAACAATGAGCAGTTCTTC. Amino acids: CASRPRFSNNEQFF. The chain uses TRBV6-1 and TRBJ2-1; unclear D gene. The V gene lost 8 bases and the J gene lost 5 bases, with 16 bases spanning the gap. CDR3 length equals 14 residues. From germline, CDR1 is MNHNS and CDR2 SASEGT.

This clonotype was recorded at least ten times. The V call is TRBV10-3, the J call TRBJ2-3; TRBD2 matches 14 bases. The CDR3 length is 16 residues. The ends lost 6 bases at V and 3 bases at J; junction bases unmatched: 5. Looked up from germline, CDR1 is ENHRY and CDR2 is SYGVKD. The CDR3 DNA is TGTGCCATCAGGGGGACTAGCGGGAGTCAAACAGATACGCAGTATTTT. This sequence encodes CAIRGTSGSQTDTQYF.

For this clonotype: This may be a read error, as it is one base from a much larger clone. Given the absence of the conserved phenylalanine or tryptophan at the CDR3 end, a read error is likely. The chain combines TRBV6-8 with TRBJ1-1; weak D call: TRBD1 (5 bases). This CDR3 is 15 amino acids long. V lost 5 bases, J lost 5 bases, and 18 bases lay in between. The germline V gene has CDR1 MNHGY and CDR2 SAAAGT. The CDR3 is CASSEGAESATEAFL. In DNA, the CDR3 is TGTGCCAGCAGTGAAGGGGCGGAGTCTGCGACTGAAGCTTTCCTT.

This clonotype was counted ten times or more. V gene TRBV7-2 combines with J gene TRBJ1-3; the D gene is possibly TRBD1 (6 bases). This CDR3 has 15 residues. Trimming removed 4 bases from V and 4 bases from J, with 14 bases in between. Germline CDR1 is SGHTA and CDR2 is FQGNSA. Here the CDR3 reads CASSSLTGGGNTIYF. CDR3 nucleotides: TGTGCCAGCAGCTCCCTGACAGGAGGAGGAAACACCATATATTTT.

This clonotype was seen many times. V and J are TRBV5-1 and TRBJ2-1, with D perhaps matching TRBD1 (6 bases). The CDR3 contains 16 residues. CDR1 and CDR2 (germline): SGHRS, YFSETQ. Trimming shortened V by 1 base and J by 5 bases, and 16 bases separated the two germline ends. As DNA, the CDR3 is TGCGCCAGCAGCTTGCGACCCCAGGGGACAAACAATGAGCAGTTCTTC. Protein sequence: CASSLRPQGTNNEQFF.

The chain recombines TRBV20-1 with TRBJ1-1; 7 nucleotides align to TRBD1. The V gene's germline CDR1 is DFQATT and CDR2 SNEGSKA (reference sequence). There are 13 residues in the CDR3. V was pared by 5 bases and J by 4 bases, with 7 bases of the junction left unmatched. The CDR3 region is CSAPNRGGTEAFF. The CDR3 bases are TGCAGTGCTCCAAACAGGGGAGGCACTGAAGCTTTCTTT.

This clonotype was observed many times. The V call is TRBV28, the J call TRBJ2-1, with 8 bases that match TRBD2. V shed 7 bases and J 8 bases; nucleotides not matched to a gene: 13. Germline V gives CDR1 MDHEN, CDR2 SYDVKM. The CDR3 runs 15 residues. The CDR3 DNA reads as TGTGCCAGCATCTCGCCAGCGGGAGATGGTTATGAGCAGTTCTTC. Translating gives CASISPAGDGYEQFF.

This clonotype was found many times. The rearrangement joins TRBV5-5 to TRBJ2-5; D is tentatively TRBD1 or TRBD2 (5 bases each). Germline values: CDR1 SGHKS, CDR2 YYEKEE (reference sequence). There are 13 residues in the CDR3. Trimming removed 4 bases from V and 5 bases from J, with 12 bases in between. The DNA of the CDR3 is TGTGCCAGCAGCATATGGGACCGGGAGACCCAGTACTTC. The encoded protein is CASSIWDRETQYF.

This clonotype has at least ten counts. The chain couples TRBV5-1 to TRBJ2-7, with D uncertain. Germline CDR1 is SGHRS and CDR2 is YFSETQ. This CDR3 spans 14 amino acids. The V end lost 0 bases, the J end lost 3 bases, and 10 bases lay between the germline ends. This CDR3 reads CASSLDSQLYEQYF. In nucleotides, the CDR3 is TGCGCCAGCAGCTTGGACAGTCAGCTCTACGAGCAGTACTTC.

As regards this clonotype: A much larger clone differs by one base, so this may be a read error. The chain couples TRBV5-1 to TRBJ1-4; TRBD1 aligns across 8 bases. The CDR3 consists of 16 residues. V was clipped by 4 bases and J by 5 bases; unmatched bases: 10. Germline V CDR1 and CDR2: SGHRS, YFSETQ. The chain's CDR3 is CASSPRTGQGNEKLFF. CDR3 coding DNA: TGCGCCAGCAGCCCCAGGACAGGGCAGGGAAATGAAAAACTGTTTTTT.